Following are 2 T cell receptor beta chains from one sample sequenced in a study of T cell repertoires in cytomegalovirus infection. What these receptors recognize is not known. TCRdb recomputed calls from the reads with MiXCR, one row per CDR3 protein. The table has roughly 860,000 distinct CDR3 sequences, 32% seen once; the top ten hold roughly an eighth. The sample was cultured CD8+ T cells from PBMCs, taken from culture after CMV antigen stimulation. The receptors stem from a human donor in good health (CMV status not recorded). Some clones in this sample may be carry-over from other donors' samples.

The chain recombines TRBV11-2 with TRBJ2-5; D not certain. Germline CDR1 SGHAT, CDR2 FQNNGV. The ends were cut back, 1 base at V and 3 bases at J, with 6 bases in the middle. This CDR3 has 13 amino acids. The CDR3 region has the DNA TGTGCCAGCAGCTTAGCATCAGAAGAGACCCAGTACTTC. This sequence encodes CASSLASEETQYF.

To note about this clonotype: The junction departs from germline at one end; a sequencing error may be responsible. The V call is TRBV19, the J call TRBJ2-1; 9 nucleotides align to TRBD2. This CDR3 is built from 15 residues. The V gene's germline CDR1 is LNHDA and CDR2 SQIVND (reference sequence). CDR3 sequence: CANSRRGGLYNEQFF. In DNA form, the CDR3 reads TGTGCCAATAGTAGGCGGGGGGGCTTATACAATGAGCAGTTCTTC.